The count of the clone carrying this T cell receptor beta chain is one. Antigen specificity is unknown. Germline CDR1 SGHRS, CDR2 YFSETQ. This CDR3 has 14 residues. The data were taken from a study of cytomegalovirus exposure and HLA in healthy donors. Study-wide findings and caveats: Previous analysis showed most TCR beta V segments were productive about 87% or about 30% of the time. Rare TCR sequences predominated, though certain public TCRs were found in many donors. With later analysis, a missense DCLRE1C variant became linked to TCR beta V- and J-gene trimming. 87-base-pair reads could not separate some V segments, including TRBV6-2 and TRBV6-3.

PCR amplification relied on 60 Vbeta primers (plus 13 Jbeta primers). The protocol was immunoSEQ multiplex PCR, while the TCRdb copy is restricted to in-frame clones and leaves out a portion. The repertoire holds about 150,000 clones, with about four fifths as singletons. The rearrangement links TRBV5-1 to TRBJ2-5; 8 nucleotides line up with TRBD2. The J call is uncertain, as TRBJ2-7 better fits the DNA end. The sequence came from a man younger than 40 in good health and CMV-seropositive. The sample taken for sequencing was PBMCs. Here the CDR3 DNA reads TGCGCCAGCAGCTTGACAAGCGGGAGCTACGAGCAGTACTTC. Its translation: CASSLTSGSYEQYF.